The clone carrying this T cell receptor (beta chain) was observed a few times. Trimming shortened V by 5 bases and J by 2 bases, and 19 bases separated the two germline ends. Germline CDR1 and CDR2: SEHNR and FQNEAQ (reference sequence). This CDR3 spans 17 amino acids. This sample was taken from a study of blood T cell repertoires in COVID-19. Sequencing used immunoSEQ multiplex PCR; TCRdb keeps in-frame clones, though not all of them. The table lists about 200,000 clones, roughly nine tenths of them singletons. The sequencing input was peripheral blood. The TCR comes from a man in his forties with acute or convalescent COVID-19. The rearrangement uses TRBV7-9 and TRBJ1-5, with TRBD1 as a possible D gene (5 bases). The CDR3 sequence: CASSHPPGEEGNQPQHF. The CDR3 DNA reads TGTGCCAGCAGCCACCCCCCGGGGGAGGAGGGCAATCAGCCCCAGCATTTT.